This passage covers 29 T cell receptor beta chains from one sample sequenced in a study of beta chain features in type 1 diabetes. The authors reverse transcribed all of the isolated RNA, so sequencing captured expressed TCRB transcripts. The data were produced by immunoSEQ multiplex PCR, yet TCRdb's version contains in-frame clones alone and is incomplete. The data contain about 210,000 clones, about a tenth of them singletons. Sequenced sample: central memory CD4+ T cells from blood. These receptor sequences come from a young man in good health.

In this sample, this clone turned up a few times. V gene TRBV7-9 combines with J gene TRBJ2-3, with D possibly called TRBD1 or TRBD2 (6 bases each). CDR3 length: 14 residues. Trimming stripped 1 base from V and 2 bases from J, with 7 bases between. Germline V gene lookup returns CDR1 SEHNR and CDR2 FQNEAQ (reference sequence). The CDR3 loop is CASSLGGATDTQYF. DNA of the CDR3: TGTGCCAGCAGCTTAGGGGGGGCCACAGATACGCAGTATTTT.

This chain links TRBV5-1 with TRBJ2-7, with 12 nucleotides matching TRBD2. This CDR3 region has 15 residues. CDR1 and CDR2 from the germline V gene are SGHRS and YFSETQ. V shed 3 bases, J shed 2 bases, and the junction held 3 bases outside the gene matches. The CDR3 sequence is CASSYSSGRAYEQYF. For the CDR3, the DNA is TGCGCCAGCAGCTATTCTAGCGGGAGGGCCTACGAGCAGTACTTC.

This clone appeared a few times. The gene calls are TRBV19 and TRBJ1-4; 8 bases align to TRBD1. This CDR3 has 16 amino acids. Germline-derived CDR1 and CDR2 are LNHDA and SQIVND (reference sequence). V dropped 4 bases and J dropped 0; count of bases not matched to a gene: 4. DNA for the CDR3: TGTGCCAGTAGTACCGGACAGGGCCCAACTAATGAAAAACTGTTTTTT. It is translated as CASSTGQGPTNEKLFF.

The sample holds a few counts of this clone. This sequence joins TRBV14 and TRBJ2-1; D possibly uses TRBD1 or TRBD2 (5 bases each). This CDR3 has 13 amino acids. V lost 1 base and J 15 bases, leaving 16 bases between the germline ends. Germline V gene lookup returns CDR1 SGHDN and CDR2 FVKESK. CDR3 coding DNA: TGTGCCAGCAGCCAAGCAGGGACCAGGCTCGGGTTCTTC. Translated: CASSQAGTRLGFF.

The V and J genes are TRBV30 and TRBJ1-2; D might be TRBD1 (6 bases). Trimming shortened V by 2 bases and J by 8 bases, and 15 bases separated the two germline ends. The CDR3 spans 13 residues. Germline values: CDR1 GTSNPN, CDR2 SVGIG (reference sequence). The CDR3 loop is CAWSLGGSGGYTF. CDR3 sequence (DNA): TGTGCCTGGAGTTTAGGGGGGAGTGGAGGCTACACCTTC.

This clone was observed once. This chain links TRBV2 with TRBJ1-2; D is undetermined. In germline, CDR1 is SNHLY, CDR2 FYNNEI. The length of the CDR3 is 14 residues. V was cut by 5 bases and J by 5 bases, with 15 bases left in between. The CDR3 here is CASSLVQREYGYTF. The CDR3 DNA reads TGTGCCAGCAGTTTAGTCCAAAGGGAATATGGCTACACCTTC.

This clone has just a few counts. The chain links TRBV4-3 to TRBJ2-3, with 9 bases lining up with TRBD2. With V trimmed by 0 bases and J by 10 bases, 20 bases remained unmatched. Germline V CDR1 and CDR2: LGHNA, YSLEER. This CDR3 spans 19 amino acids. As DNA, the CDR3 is TGCGCCAGCAGCCAAGATCGAATTCGGGCCAGCGGGAGGCGGCAGGCGCAGTATTTT. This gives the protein CASSQDRIRASGRRQAQYF.

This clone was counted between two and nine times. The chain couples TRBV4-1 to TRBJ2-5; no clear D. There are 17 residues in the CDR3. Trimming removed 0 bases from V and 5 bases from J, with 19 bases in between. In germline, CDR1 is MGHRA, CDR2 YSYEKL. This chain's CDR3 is CASSQDDSAINVETQYF. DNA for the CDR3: TGCGCCAGCAGCCAAGATGACTCCGCTATAAACGTGGAGACCCAGTACTTC.

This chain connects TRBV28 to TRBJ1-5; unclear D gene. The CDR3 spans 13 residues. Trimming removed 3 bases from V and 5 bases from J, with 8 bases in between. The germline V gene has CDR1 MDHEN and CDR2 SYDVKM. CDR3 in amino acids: CASSFGVDQPQHF. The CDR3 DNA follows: TGTGCCAGCAGTTTTGGGGTTGATCAGCCCCAGCATTTT.

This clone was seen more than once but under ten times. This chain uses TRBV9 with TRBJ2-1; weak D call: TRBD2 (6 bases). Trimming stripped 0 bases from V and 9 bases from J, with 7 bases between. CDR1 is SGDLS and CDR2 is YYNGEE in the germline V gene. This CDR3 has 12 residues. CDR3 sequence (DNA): TGTGCCAGCAGCGTAGTGGGGGGTGAGCAGTTCTTC. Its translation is CASSVVGGEQFF.

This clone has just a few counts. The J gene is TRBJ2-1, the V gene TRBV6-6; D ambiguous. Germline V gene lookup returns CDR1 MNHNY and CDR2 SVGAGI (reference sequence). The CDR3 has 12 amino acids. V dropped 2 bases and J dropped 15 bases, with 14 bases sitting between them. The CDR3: CASSYSSGSGFF. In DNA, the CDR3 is TGTGCCAGCAGTTACAGCTCCGGGTCGGGGTTCTTC.

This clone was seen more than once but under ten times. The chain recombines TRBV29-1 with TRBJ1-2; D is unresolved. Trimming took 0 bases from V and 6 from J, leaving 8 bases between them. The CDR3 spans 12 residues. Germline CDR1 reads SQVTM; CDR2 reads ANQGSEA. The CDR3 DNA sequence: TGCAGCGTTGAAGATCGTCAGGATGGCTACACCTTC. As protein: CSVEDRQDGYTF.

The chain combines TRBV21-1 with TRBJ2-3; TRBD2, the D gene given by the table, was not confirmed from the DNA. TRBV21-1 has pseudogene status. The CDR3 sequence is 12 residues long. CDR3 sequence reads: CASRELTDTQYF. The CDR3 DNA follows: TGTGCCAGCAGGGAACTAACAGATACGCAGTATTTT.

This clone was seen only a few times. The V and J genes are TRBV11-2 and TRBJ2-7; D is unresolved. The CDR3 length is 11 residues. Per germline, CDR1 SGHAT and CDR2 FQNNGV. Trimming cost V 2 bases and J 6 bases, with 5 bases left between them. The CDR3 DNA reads TGTGCCAGCAGCTTAACTGGCGAGCAGTACTTC. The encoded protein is CASSLTGEQYF. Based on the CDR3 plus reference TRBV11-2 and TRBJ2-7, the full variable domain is EAGVAQSPRYKIIEKRQSVAFWCNPISGHATLYWYQQILGQGPKLLIQFQNNGVVDDSQLPKDRFSAERLKGVDSTLKIQPAKLEDSAVYLCASSLTGEQYFGPGTRLTVT.

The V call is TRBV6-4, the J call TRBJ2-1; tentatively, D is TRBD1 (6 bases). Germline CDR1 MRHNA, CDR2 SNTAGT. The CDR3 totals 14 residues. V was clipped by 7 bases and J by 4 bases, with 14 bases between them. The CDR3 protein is CASTRTVSYNEQFF. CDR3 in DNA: TGTGCCAGCACCCGGACAGTCAGTTACAATGAGCAGTTCTTC.

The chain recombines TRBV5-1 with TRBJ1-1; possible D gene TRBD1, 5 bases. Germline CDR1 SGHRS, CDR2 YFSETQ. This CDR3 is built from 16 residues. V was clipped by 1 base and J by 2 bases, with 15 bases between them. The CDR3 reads CASSLLRDGLNTEAFF. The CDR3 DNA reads TGCGCCAGCAGCTTGCTCCGGGACGGCTTAAACACTGAAGCTTTCTTT.

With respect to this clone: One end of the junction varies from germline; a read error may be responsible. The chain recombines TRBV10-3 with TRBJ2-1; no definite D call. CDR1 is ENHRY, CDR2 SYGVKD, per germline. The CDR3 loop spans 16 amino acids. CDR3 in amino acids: CASSSWALRPRNEQFF. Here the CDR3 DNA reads TGTGCCAGCAGTTCCTGGGCTCTCAGGCCACGCAATGAGCAGTTCTTC.

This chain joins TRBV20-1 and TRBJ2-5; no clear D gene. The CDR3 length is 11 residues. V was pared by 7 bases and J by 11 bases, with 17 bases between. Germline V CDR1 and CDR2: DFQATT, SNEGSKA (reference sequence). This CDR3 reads CSVDWGGEQYF. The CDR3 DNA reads TGCAGTGTCGACTGGGGTGGTGAGCAGTACTTC.

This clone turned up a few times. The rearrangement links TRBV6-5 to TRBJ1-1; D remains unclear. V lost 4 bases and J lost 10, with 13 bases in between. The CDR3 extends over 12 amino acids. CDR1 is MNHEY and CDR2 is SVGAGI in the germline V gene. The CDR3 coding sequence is TGTGCCAGCAGTTCCCAACCTGGCTCAGCTTTCTTT. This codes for CASSSQPGSAFF.

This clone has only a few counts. Here the CDR3 reads CASRDQLSGANVLTF. Written as DNA, the CDR3 is TGTGCCAGCAGAGATCAGTTATCCGGGGCCAACGTCCTGACTTTC. V usage is TRBV2 and J usage is TRBJ2-6; D remains ambiguous. This CDR3 contains 15 residues. The germline V gene has CDR1 SNHLY and CDR2 FYNNEI. V gave up 6 bases and J gave up 4 bases, with 13 bases separating them.

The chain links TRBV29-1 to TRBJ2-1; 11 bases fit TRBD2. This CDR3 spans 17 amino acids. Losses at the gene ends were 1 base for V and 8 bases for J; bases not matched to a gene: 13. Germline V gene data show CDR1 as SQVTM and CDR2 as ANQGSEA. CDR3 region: CSVEGSPSGRSIHEQFF. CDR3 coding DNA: TGCAGCGTTGAAGGGTCGCCTAGCGGGAGGTCGATCCATGAGCAGTTCTTC.

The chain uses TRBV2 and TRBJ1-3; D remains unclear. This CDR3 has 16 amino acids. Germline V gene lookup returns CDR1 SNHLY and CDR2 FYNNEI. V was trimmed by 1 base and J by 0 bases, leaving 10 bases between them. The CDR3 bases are TGTGCCAGCAGTGAAGACAGCTATCGCTCTGGAAACACCATATATTTT. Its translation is CASSEDSYRSGNTIYF.

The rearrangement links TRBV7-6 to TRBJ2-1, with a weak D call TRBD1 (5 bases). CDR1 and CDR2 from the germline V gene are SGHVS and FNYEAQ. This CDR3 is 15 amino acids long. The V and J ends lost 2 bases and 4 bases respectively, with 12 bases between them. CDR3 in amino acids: CASSLIPDTYNEQFF. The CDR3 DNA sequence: TGTGCCAGCAGCTTAATCCCGGACACTTACAATGAGCAGTTCTTC.

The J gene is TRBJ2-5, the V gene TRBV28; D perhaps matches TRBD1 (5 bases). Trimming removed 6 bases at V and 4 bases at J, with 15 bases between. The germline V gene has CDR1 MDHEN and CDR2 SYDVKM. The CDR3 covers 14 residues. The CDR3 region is CASSSPGRAETQYF. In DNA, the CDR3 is TGTGCCAGCAGCTCCCCAGGGCGTGCAGAGACCCAGTACTTC.

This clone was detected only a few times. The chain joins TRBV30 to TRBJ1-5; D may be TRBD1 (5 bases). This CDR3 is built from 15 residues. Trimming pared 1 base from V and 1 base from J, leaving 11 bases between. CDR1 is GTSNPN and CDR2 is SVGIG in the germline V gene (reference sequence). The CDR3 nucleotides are TGTGCCTGGAGTGGCCCCAGGGCGAGCAATCAGCCCCAGCATTTT. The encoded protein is CAWSGPRASNQPQHF.

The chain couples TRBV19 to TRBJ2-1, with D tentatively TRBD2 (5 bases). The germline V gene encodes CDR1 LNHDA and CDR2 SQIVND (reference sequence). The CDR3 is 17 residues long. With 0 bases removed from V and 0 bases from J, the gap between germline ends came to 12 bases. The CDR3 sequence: CASSIDGGPSSYNEQFF. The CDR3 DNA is TGTGCCAGTAGTATAGATGGAGGCCCGAGCTCCTACAATGAGCAGTTCTTC.

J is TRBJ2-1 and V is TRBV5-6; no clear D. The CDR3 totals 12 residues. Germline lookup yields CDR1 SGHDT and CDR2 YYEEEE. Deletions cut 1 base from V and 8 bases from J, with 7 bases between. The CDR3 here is CASSLSAHEQFF. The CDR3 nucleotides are TGTGCCAGCAGCTTGTCGGCCCATGAGCAGTTCTTC.

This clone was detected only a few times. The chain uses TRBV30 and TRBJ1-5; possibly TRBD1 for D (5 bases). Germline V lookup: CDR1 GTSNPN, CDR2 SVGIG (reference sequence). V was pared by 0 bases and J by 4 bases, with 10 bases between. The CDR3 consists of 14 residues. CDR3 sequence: CAWSVDTENQPQHF. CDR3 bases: TGTGCCTGGAGTGTGGACACCGAAAATCAGCCCCAGCATTTT.

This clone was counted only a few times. CDR3 amino acids: CASSMRTSGRGPDTQYF. In DNA form, the CDR3 reads TGTGCCAGCAGTATGAGGACTAGCGGGAGGGGCCCAGATACGCAGTATTTT. V is TRBV27 and J is TRBJ2-3, with TRBD2 matching 15 bases. The ends lost 5 bases at V and 4 bases at J; junction bases unmatched: 7. CDR1 and CDR2 (germline): MNHEY, SMNVEV (reference sequence). CDR3 length: 17 amino acids.